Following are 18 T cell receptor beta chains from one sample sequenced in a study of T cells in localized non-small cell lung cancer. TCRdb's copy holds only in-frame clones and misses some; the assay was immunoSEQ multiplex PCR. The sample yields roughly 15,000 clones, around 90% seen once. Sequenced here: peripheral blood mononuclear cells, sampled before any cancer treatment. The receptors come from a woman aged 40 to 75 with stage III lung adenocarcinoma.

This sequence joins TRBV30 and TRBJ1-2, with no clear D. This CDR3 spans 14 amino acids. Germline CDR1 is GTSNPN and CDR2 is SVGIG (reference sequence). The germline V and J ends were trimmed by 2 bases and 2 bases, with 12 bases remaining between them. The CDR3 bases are TGTGCCTGGAGTCAACTGGGAATAAACTATGGCTACACCTTC. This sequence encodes CAWSQLGINYGYTF.

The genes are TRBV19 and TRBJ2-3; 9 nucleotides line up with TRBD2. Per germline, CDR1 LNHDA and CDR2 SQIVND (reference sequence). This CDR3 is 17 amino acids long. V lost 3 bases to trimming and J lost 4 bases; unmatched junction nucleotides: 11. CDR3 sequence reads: CASSIGRAGGMADTQYF. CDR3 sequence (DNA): TGTGCCAGTAGTATCGGGAGAGCGGGGGGAATGGCAGATACGCAGTATTTT.

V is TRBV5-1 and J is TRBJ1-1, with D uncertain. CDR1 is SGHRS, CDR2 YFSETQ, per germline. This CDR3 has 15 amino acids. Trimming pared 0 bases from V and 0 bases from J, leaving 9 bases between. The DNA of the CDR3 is TGCGCCAGCAGCTTGGCGGGGAGAATGAACACTGAAGCTTTCTTT. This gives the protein CASSLAGRMNTEAFF. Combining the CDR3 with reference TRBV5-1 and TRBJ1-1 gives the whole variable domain KAGVTQTPRYLIKTRGQQVTLSCSPISGHRSVSWYQQTPGQGLQFLFEYFSETQRNKGNFPGRFSGRQFSNSRSEMNVSTLELGDSALYLCASSLAGRMNTEAFFGQGTRLTVV.

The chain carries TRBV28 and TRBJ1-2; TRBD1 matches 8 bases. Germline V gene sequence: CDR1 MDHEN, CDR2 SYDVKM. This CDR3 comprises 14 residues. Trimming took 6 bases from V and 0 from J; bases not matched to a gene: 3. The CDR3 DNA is TGTGCCAGCAGCCCGACAGGGGCTAACTATGGCTACACCTTC. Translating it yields CASSPTGANYGYTF.

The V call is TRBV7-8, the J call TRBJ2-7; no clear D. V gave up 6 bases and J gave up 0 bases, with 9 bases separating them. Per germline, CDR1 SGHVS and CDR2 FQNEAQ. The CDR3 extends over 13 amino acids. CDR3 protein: CASSYGNSYEQYF. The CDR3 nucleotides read TGTGCCAGCAGTTACGGAAACTCCTACGAGCAGTACTTC.

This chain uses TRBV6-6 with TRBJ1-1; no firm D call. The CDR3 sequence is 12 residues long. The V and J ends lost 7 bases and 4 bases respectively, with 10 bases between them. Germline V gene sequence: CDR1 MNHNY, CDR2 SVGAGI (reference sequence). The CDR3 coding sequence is TGTGCCAGCATGGGCAGATCCACTGAAGCTTTCTTT. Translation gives CASMGRSTEAFF.

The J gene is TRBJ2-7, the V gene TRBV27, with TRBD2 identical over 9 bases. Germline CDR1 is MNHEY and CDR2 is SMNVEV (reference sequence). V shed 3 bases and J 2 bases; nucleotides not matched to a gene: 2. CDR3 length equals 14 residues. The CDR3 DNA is TGTGCCAGCAGTTTGGTAGCGGGAGCCTACGAGCAGTACTTC. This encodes CASSLVAGAYEQYF.

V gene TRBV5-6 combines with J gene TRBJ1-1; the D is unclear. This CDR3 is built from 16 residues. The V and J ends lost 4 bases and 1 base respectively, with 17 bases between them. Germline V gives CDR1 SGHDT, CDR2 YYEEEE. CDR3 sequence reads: CASSKYGRSGNTEAFF. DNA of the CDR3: TGTGCCAGCAGCAAGTATGGGAGAAGTGGGAACACTGAAGCTTTCTTT.

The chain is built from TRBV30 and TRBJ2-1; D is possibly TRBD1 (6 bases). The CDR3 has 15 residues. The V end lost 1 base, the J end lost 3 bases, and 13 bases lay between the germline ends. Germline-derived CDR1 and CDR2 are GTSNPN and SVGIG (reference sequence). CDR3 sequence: CAWSAIRDNYNEQFF. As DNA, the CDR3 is TGTGCCTGGAGTGCGATCCGGGACAACTACAATGAGCAGTTCTTC.

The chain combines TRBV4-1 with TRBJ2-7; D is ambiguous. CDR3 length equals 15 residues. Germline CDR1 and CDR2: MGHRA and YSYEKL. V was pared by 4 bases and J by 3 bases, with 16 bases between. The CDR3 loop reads CASSLAAGRYYEQYF. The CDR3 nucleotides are TGCGCCAGCAGCCTCGCTGCCGGCAGATACTACGAGCAGTACTTC.

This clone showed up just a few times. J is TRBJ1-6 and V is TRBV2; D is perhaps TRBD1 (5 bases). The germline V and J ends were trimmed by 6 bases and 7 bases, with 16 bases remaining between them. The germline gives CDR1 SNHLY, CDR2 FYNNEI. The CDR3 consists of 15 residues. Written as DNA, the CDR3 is TGTGCCAGCAGAAAAGAACGACAGATCAATTCACCCCTCCACTTT. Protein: CASRKERQINSPLHF.

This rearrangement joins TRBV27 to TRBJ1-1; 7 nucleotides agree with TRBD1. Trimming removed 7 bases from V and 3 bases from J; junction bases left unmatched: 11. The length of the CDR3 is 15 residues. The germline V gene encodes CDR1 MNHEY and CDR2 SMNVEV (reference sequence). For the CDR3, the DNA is TGTGCCAGCACCCCCGACAGGGTCGGCGACACTGAAGCTTTCTTT. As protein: CASTPDRVGDTEAFF.

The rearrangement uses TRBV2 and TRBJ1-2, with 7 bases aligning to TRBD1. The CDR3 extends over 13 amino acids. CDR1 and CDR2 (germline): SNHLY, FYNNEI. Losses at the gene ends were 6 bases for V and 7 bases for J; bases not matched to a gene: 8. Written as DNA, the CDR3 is TGTGCCAGCAGGGCAGGGGGAGATCGTGGCTACACCTTC. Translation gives CASRAGGDRGYTF.

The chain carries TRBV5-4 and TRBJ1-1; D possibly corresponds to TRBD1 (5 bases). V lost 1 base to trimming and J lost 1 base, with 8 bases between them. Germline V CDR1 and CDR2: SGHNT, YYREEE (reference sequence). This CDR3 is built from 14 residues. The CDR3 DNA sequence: TGTGCCAGCAGCTTGCGGGGCCCGAACACTGAAGCTTTCTTT. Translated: CASSLRGPNTEAFF.

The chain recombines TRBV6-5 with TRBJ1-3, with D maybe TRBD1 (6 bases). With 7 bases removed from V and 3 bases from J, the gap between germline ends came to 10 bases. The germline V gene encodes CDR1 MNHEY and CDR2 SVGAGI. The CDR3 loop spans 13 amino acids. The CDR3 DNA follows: TGTGCCAGCAAGGCAGGGGATGGAAACACCATATATTTT. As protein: CASKAGDGNTIYF.

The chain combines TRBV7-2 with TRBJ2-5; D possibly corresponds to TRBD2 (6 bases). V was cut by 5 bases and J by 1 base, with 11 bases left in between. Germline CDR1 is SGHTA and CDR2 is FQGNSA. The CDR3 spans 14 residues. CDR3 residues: CASSPGGIQETQYF. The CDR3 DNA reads TGTGCCAGCAGCCCTGGGGGGATCCAAGAGACCCAGTACTTC. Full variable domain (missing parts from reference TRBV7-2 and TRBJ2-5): GAGVSQSPSNKVTEKGKDVELRCDPISGHTALYWYRQSLGQGLEFLIYFQGNSAPDKSGLPSDRFSAERTGGSVSTLTIQRTQQEDSAVYLCASSPGGIQETQYFGPGTRLLVL.

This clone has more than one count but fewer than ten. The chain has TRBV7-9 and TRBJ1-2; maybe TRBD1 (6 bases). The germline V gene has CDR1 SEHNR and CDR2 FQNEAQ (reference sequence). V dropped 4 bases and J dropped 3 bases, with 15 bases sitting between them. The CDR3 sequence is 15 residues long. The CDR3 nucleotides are TGTGCCAGCAGCTCATTGGGGGCAAGGGACTATGGCTACACCTTC. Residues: CASSSLGARDYGYTF.

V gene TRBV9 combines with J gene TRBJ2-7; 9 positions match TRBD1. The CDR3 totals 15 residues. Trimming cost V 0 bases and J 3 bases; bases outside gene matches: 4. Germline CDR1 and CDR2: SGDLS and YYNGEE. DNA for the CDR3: TGTGCCAGCAGCGTAGCCCCGGACAGGGGCTACGAGCAGTACTTC. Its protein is CASSVAPDRGYEQYF.